The next 32 T cell receptor beta chains were all read from a single sample in a study of T cells in Graves' hyperthyroidism and ophthalmopathy. TCR beta CDR3 sequences were amplified from RNA transcripts. With the HTBI primer set, the TCR CDR3 went through a first round of RT-PCR. One entry per CDR3 protein results from TCRdb running MiXCR on the multiplex PCR reads. The sample has 400,000 to 600,000 distinct CDR3 sequences, around 16% seen once. Input material: blood. The receptor source for this set is a woman aged 25 to 39 with Graves' ophthalmopathy.

CDR3 amino acids: CASSGTANYGYTF. The DNA for the CDR3 is TGTGCCAGCAGCGGAACGGCTAACTATGGCTACACCTTC. The rearrangement links TRBV5-6 to TRBJ1-2, with D unresolved. V was cut by 4 bases and J by 0 bases, with 7 bases left in between. The CDR3 is 13 amino acids. The germline gives CDR1 SGHDT, CDR2 YYEEEE.

Only a few counts were recorded for this clonotype. The J gene is TRBJ2-7, the V gene TRBV7-6, with TRBD2 matching 8 bases. V was pared by 1 base and J by 5 bases, with 4 bases of the junction left unmatched. The CDR3 consists of 14 residues. Germline V gene sequence: CDR1 SGHVS, CDR2 FNYEAQ. This CDR3 reads CASSLVLAGNEQYF. The CDR3 nucleotides read TGTGCCAGCAGCTTAGTCCTAGCGGGTAACGAGCAGTACTTC.

This clonotype was picked up many times. This sequence joins TRBV3-1 and TRBJ2-3; D gene ambiguous. The CDR3 totals 16 residues. V was cut by 6 bases and J by 4 bases, with 20 bases left in between. Germline CDR1 LGHDT, CDR2 YNNKEL (reference sequence). The DNA of the CDR3 is TGTGCCAGCAGTACGGTGACTCCCGTGGCCCCAGATACGCAGTATTTT. Amino acids: CASSTVTPVAPDTQYF.

This clonotype was seen at least ten times. CDR3 coding DNA: TGCAGTGCTAGAGATAATAGGTTGTCGGTTTACGAGCAGTACTTC. Translation: CSARDNRLSVYEQYF. The genes are TRBV20-1 and TRBJ2-7; no clear D. Between the trimmed V and J ends, which lost 0 bases and 4 bases, there was a span of 16 bases. Germline CDR1 and CDR2: DFQATT and SNEGSKA (reference sequence). The CDR3 is 15 amino acids.

This clonotype was counted many times. V gene TRBV20-1 combines with J gene TRBJ2-7, with D possibly being TRBD1 or TRBD2 (5 bases each). The V end was cut by 6 bases, the J end by 0 bases, with 12 bases between. The CDR3 consists of 13 residues. CDR1 and CDR2 (germline): DFQATT, SNEGSKA (reference sequence). In DNA, the CDR3 is TGCAGTGCCGTTAGGGACCGCTCCTACGAGCAGTACTTC. This gives the protein CSAVRDRSYEQYF.

Ten or more counts support this clonotype. The chain joins TRBV24-1 to TRBJ2-1, with 13 bases that match TRBD2. V lost 4 bases to trimming and J lost 3 bases; unmatched junction nucleotides: 5. The CDR3 has 17 residues. CDR1 and CDR2 from the germline V gene are KGHDR and SFDVKD. In DNA form, the CDR3 reads TGTGCCACCAGTGAGGGGGGACTAGCGGGACGCTACAATGAGCAGTTCTTC. Protein product: CATSEGGLAGRYNEQFF.

This clonotype has a count of ten or more. J is TRBJ2-1 and V is TRBV20-1; a weak D match, TRBD2 (6 bases). Germline CDR1 reads DFQATT; CDR2 reads SNEGSKA (reference sequence). With 2 bases removed from V and 4 bases from J, the gap between germline ends came to 9 bases. This CDR3 has 13 residues. CDR3 sequence reads: CSARWGGYNEQFF. CDR3 coding DNA: TGCAGTGCTAGATGGGGAGGATACAATGAGCAGTTCTTC.

This sequence joins TRBV13 and TRBJ2-1, with D possibly TRBD2 on 6 matching bases. V dropped 0 bases and J dropped 4 bases, with 13 bases sitting between them. This CDR3 is built from 16 residues. Germline CDR1 is PRHDT and CDR2 is FYEKMQ (reference sequence). CDR3 coding DNA: TGTGCCAGCAGCTTAGGGGTAGCGGTAACTTACAATGAGCAGTTCTTC. This translates into CASSLGVAVTYNEQFF.

This clonotype was seen more than once but under ten times. V is TRBV20-1 and J is TRBJ2-3; no clear D. In germline, CDR1 is DFQATT, CDR2 SNEGSKA (reference sequence). V was clipped by 0 bases and J by 0 bases, with 10 bases between them. The CDR3 has 15 amino acids. The DNA for the CDR3 is TGCAGTGCTAGAGATCTTTCTACTAGCACAGATACGCAGTATTTT. Translating gives CSARDLSTSTDTQYF.

This clonotype appeared many times. The CDR3 sequence is CASSLNQGRGLREQYF. The CDR3 nucleotides are TGTGCCAGCAGCTTAAATCAGGGACGGGGGCTGAGGGAGCAGTACTTC. The V and J genes are TRBV6-1 and TRBJ2-7, with D possibly being TRBD1 or TRBD2 (6 bases each). V lost 6 bases, J lost 7 bases, and 25 bases lay in between. The CDR3 is 16 residues long. Germline V gives CDR1 MNHNS, CDR2 SASEGT.

The sample holds many counts of this clonotype. The chain combines TRBV11-2 with TRBJ2-5; 9 bases agree with TRBD1. The CDR3 contains 16 residues. The V gene's germline CDR1 is SGHAT and CDR2 FQNNGV. The V gene end was trimmed by 0 bases and the J gene end by 2 bases; junction bases not matched to a gene: 4. CDR3: CASSLDSGQGQETQYF. In DNA form, the CDR3 reads TGTGCCAGCAGCTTAGATTCGGGACAGGGTCAAGAGACCCAGTACTTC.

About this clonotype: The conserved phenylalanine or tryptophan is not found at the CDR3 terminus, so this likely reflects a read error. This chain connects TRBV5-6 to TRBJ2-7, with D tentatively TRBD2 (5 bases). The CDR3 is made up of 15 amino acids. Germline V gene data show CDR1 as SGHDT and CDR2 as YYEEEE. Between the trimmed V and J ends, which lost 4 bases and 2 bases, there was a span of 16 bases. CDR3 protein: CASSRSRDVAYEQYL. CDR3 nucleotides: TGTGCCAGCAGCCGGTCCCGGGATGTGGCCTACGAGCAGTACCTC.

This clonotype was counted between two and nine times. V gene TRBV5-1 combines with J gene TRBJ2-5; maybe TRBD1 (7 bases). Germline loops: CDR1 SGHRS, CDR2 YFSETQ. This CDR3 has 15 residues. Trimming removed 4 bases at V and 4 bases at J, with 17 bases between. The CDR3 sequence: CASSHYGQGGETQYF. The CDR3 bases are TGCGCCAGCAGCCACTACGGGCAGGGGGGAGAGACCCAGTACTTC.

This clonotype was detected ten times or more. The rearrangement links TRBV29-1 to TRBJ2-3; possible D gene TRBD1, 6 bases. CDR3 length equals 13 residues. Germline V gene lookup returns CDR1 SQVTM and CDR2 ANQGSEA. Trimming took 7 bases from V and 2 from J, leaving 13 bases between them. The CDR3 sequence: CSARGQLTDTQYF. For the CDR3, the DNA is TGCAGCGCCAGAGGACAGCTCACAGATACGCAGTATTTT.

Ten or more counts support this clonotype. The V gene is TRBV11-3, the J gene TRBJ2-1, with TRBD1 matching over 8 bases. CDR3 size: 15 residues. Losses at the gene ends were 5 bases for V and 7 bases for J; bases not matched to a gene: 10. Germline CDR1 and CDR2: SGHNT and YENEEA. CDR3 sequence reads: CASSPNRGSRNEQFF. DNA of the CDR3: TGTGCCAGCAGCCCGAACAGGGGGAGTAGGAATGAGCAGTTCTTC.

Of note for this clonotype: This could be a read error, since a much larger clone is one nucleotide away. The gene calls are TRBV20-1 and TRBJ2-5; no clear D gene. The J call may not be correct, given that the DNA end is closer to TRBJ2-1. CDR1 and CDR2 from the germline V gene are DFQATT and SNEGSKA (reference sequence). The CDR3 runs 10 residues. CDR3 sequence: CSAFQETQFF. CDR3 nucleotide sequence: TGCAGTGCCTTCCAAGAGACCCAGTTCTTC.

This clonotype was seen repeatedly, ten times or more. The rearrangement uses TRBV12-3 or TRBV12-4 and TRBJ2-1; D might be TRBD1 or TRBD2, each matching 5 bases. The V and J ends lost 2 bases and 7 bases respectively, with 9 bases between them. The CDR3 consists of 13 residues. CDR3 protein: CASSLHWGNEQFF. The CDR3 DNA is TGTGCCAGCAGTTTACATTGGGGGAATGAGCAGTTCTTC.

This clonotype was recorded a few times. This chain uses TRBV20-1 with TRBJ2-1; a possible D gene is TRBD1 (6 bases). Trimming took 3 bases from V and 4 from J, leaving 13 bases between them. Germline V gene data show CDR1 as DFQATT and CDR2 as SNEGSKA (reference sequence). This CDR3 region has 14 residues. CDR3 region: CSASIGQKYNEQFF. The CDR3 DNA sequence: TGCAGTGCTAGTATAGGACAGAAGTACAATGAGCAGTTCTTC.

The table lists this clonotype with a few counts. V is TRBV6-1 and J is TRBJ1-1; TRBD1 aligns across 10 bases. J gave up 3 bases and V 7 bases, and 2 bases lay outside the gene matches. CDR1 and CDR2 (germline): MNHNS, SASEGT. This CDR3 is built from 13 residues. CDR3 sequence reads: CASTGTGDTEAFF. The CDR3 DNA reads as TGTGCCAGCACCGGGACAGGGGACACTGAAGCTTTCTTT.

The chain has TRBV10-3 and TRBJ2-3; tentatively, D is TRBD2 (6 bases). Per germline, CDR1 ENHRY and CDR2 SYGVKD. CDR3 size: 15 residues. Trimming stripped 4 bases from V and 3 bases from J, with 14 bases between. CDR3 DNA sequence: TGTGCCATCAGTGGAGTCACCCGGGGGACAGATACGCAGTATTTT. This sequence encodes CAISGVTRGTDTQYF.

This clonotype was seen more than once but under ten times. The J gene is TRBJ2-4, the V gene TRBV4-3; 10 bases are a match to TRBD1. This CDR3 comprises 17 residues. Germline CDR1 is LGHNA and CDR2 is YSLEER. V lost 0 bases, J lost 6 bases, and 8 bases stayed unmatched. As DNA, the CDR3 is TGCGCCAGCAGCCAAGAATGGGACAGGGGCGTTCTAAACATTCAGTACTTC. The encoded protein is CASSQEWDRGVLNIQYF.

The J gene is TRBJ2-1, the V gene TRBV10-3; a weak D match, TRBD2 (5 bases). Trimming removed 0 bases at V and 7 bases at J, with 13 bases between. The CDR3 contains 15 residues. CDR1 and CDR2 (germline): ENHRY, SYGVKD. The CDR3 region is CAISESGVHGNEQFF. The DNA of the CDR3 is TGTGCCATCAGTGAGTCCGGGGTCCACGGGAATGAGCAGTTCTTC.

About this clonotype itself: Since a much larger clone is just one base distant, this may be a read error. V and J are TRBV7-3 and TRBJ2-1; D is uncertain. V shed 3 bases and J shed 6 bases, with 12 bases lying between them. This CDR3 has 14 amino acids. CDR1 and CDR2 from the germline V gene are SGHTA and FQGTGA. The CDR3 sequence is CASSFSDGCNEQFF. The CDR3 DNA is TGTGCCAGCAGCTTCTCGGACGGGTGCAATGAGCAGTTCTTC.

J is TRBJ2-3 and V is TRBV10-3; 8 bases fit TRBD1. V trimming: 7 bases; J trimming: 8 bases; junction bases outside the gene matches: 11. Germline V gene sequence: CDR1 ENHRY, CDR2 SYGVKD. This CDR3 region has 14 residues. The CDR3 here is CAITLDRDSGTQYF. The CDR3 coding sequence is TGTGCCATCACCCTGGACAGGGACTCTGGTACGCAGTATTTT.

In the case of this clonotype: A much larger clone lies one base from this, so it may be a read error. The chain joins TRBV7-2 to TRBJ2-5, with D tentatively TRBD2 (6 bases). This CDR3 has 15 amino acids. The germline V gene encodes CDR1 SGHTA and CDR2 FQGNSA. CDR3 DNA: TGTGCCAGCAGCTTAGAAGTAGCGGTACAAGAGACCCAGTGCTTC. Translated: CASSLEVAVQETQCF.

This clonotype turned up a few times. A much larger clone sits a single nucleotide away, making a read error possible. The rearrangement links TRBV30 to TRBJ2-3; 7 bases are a match to TRBD1. The CDR3 length is 12 residues. V lost 5 bases and J lost 8; bases outside the gene matches: 7. Germline assignment: CDR1 GTSNPN and CDR2 SVGIG (reference sequence). Here the CDR3 reads CAWGDNRGTQYF. The CDR3 DNA follows: TGTGCCTGGGGCGATAACAGGGGTACGCAGTATTTT.

The table lists this clonotype with many counts. The J gene is TRBJ2-5, the V gene TRBV20-1, with 7 bases identical to TRBD2. Germline CDR1 is DFQATT and CDR2 is SNEGSKA (reference sequence). The CDR3 spans 14 residues. With V trimmed by 5 bases and J by 5 bases, 11 bases remained unmatched. CDR3 DNA sequence: TGCAGTGCTGGGGGGGGGAGGGCCGAGGAGACCCAGTACTTC. Translated, it gives CSAGGGRAEETQYF.

This chain joins TRBV30 and TRBJ2-5; D unclear. Germline lookup yields CDR1 GTSNPN and CDR2 SVGIG (reference sequence). V lost 6 bases and J lost 2, with 10 bases in between. This CDR3 spans 12 amino acids. Here the CDR3 DNA reads TGTGCCTGTCGGAAGCCGCAAGAGACCCAGTACTTC. This translates into CACRKPQETQYF.

This clonotype has at least ten counts. This chain joins TRBV11-1 and TRBJ2-1; a possible D gene is TRBD2 (5 bases). The germline V gene encodes CDR1 SGHAT and CDR2 FQDESV (reference sequence). The CDR3 totals 12 residues. V lost 6 bases to trimming and J lost 9 bases, with 12 bases between them. The CDR3, as DNA: TGTGCCAGCAGTAACCTTCGGGGTGAGCAGTTCTTC. Translating it yields CASSNLRGEQFF.

This clonotype was detected a few times. At one end the junction does not follow the germline gene, possibly because of a read error. The chain joins TRBV28 to TRBJ2-7; TRBD2 aligns across 9 bases. The CDR3 runs to 15 residues. Germline V gene sequence: CDR1 MDHEN, CDR2 SYDVKM. In nucleotides, the CDR3 is TGTGTCAGCAGCGGTCGGGCTAGCGGGATCGTCGAGCAGTACTTC. It yields the protein CVSSGRASGIVEQYF.

The V call is TRBV5-1, the J call TRBJ1-1, with a possible D match to TRBD1 (6 bases). The CDR3 consists of 16 residues. The ends were cut back, 4 bases at V and 2 bases at J, with 18 bases in the middle. Germline V gene sequence: CDR1 SGHRS, CDR2 YFSETQ. The CDR3 region has the DNA TGCGCCAGCAGCGTGGGACCCCAGGGGACTAACACTGAAGCTTTCTTT. It specifies CASSVGPQGTNTEAFF.

This clonotype has a count of ten or more. The chain couples TRBV28 to TRBJ1-5; no clear D. This CDR3 contains 14 residues. CDR1 and CDR2 (germline): MDHEN, SYDVKM. V was clipped by 5 bases and J by 1 base, with 9 bases between them. CDR3 sequence reads: CASSIRGSNQPQHF. CDR3 nucleotide sequence: TGTGCCAGCAGTATACGAGGGAGCAATCAGCCCCAGCATTTT.